The rows below give T cell receptor beta chains drawn from one sample of a study of T cells in Graves' hyperthyroidism and ophthalmopathy. TCRdb used MiXCR to reprocess the multiplex PCR reads, holding one entry per CDR3 protein. The sample contains more than 450,000 distinct CDR3 sequences, around 20% of which appear only once. Sequences were obtained from blood. Receptors originate from a man between 35 and 55 years old with Graves' ophthalmopathy. The CDR3 runs from the conserved cysteine through the conserved F or W. Fields, in order: CDR3 protein, CDR3 DNA, V gene, D gene, J gene, clone size. D genes are given only for firm matches. Only part of the rows carry a size: once, few, many, or a class if the clone is expanded.

CASSQNGGEAFF	TGTGCCAGCAGCCAAAACGGGGGCGAAGCTTTCTTT	TRBV14	-	TRBJ1-1	-
CASSPWIAGATDAQYF	TGTGCCAGCTCACCATGGATAGCGGGGGCCACAGATGCGCAGTATTTT	TRBV18	TRBD2	TRBJ2-3	-
CATSSLAGRVGEQYF	TGTGCCACCAGCAGCCTAGCGGGACGGGTGGGCGAGCAGTACTTC	TRBV15	TRBD2	TRBJ2-7	-
CASSLGALEGEKLFF	TGCGCCAGCAGCTTGGGAGCTCTAGAGGGTGAAAAACTGTTTTTT	TRBV5-1	-	TRBJ1-4	-
CASIGVEGSNSPLHF	TGTGCCAGCATAGGGGTGGAGGGATCCAATTCACCCCTCCACTTT	TRBV2	-	TRBJ1-6	few
CAISGAFGEAFF	TGTGCCATCAGTGGAGCGTTCGGTGAAGCTTTCTTT	TRBV10-3	-	TRBJ1-1	few
CASSFSWDPNNEQFF	TGTGCCAGCAGCTTTAGTTGGGACCCCAACAATGAGCAGTTCTTC	TRBV6-1	-	TRBJ2-1	-
CSVARDWGDTQYF	TGCAGCGTAGCGCGGGACTGGGGGGATACGCAGTATTTT	TRBV29-1	-	TRBJ2-3	few
CSVVAGLGLFTEAFF	TGCAGCGTTGTAGCAGGTCTCGGTTTATTCACTGAAGCTTTCTTT	TRBV29-1	-	TRBJ1-1	few
CASRPGETYEQYF	TGTGCCAGCCGCCCAGGGGAGACCTACGAGCAGTACTTC	TRBV7-9	-	TRBJ2-7	few
CASSLMGTGTEAFF	TGTGCCAGCAGCTTAATGGGAACGGGGACTGAAGCTTTCTTT	TRBV7-9	-	TRBJ1-1	-
CASSLRVDSYEQYF	TGTGCCAGTAGCCTTAGGGTCGATTCCTACGAGCAGTACTTC	TRBV19	-	TRBJ2-7	few
CASSHEREGGVTQYF	TGTGCCAGCAGTCATGAGCGGGAGGGCGGCGTTACGCAGTATTTT	TRBV28	TRBD2	TRBJ2-3	many
CSVEDLRRTTEAFF	TGCAGCGTTGAAGATTTACGTCGGACGACTGAAGCTTTCTTT	TRBV29-1	-	TRBJ1-1	-
CASSKGQSSRYEQYF	TGTGCCAGCAGTAAAGGACAGAGCAGTCGCTACGAGCAGTACTTC	TRBV12-3/TRBV12-4	-	TRBJ2-7	few
CSAREQLAGPTQYF	TGCAGTGCTAGAGAGCAACTAGCGGGGCCGACCCAGTACTTC	TRBV20-1	TRBD2	TRBJ2-5	-
CASSRARQANEQFF	TGTGCCAGCAGCCGGGCACGGCAGGCCAATGAGCAGTTCTTC	TRBV7-2	-	TRBJ2-1	many
CASSPGSIDIQYF	TGCGCCAGCAGCCCCGGGTCGATAGACATTCAGTACTTC	TRBV5-1	-	TRBJ2-4	many
CASSRTRSYEQYF	TGTGCCAGCAGCCGGACTAGGTCCTACGAGCAGTACTTC	TRBV3-1	TRBD2	TRBJ2-7	-
CASSPNQRDRLYNEQFF	TGTGCCAGCAGCCCAAACCAAAGGGACAGGCTATACAATGAGCAGTTCTTC	TRBV14	TRBD1	TRBJ2-1	-
CASTSGTEAFF	TGTGCCAGCACCTCGGGGACTGAAGCTTTCTTT	TRBV14	-	TRBJ1-1	few
CATSDSGERDTQYF	TGTGCCACCAGTGATTCGGGGGAGAGAGATACGCAGTATTTT	TRBV24-1	-	TRBJ2-3	-
CSAARKEQYF	TGCAGTGCCGCCCGAAAGGAGCAGTACTTC	TRBV20-1	-	TRBJ2-7	-
CAVQAITGRASIQETQYF	TGTGCCGTACAGGCCATAACCGGGAGGGCCTCCATCCAAGAGACCCAGTACTTC	TRBV28	TRBD2	TRBJ2-5	few
CASSQVTYTEAFF	TGTGCCAGCAGCCAAGTGACCTACACTGAAGCTTTCTTT	TRBV14	-	TRBJ1-1	-
CASSRQHNQPQHF	TGTGCCAGCAGCCGACAACACAATCAGCCCCAGCATTTT	TRBV7-2	-	TRBJ1-5	-
CASSASQGAGANVLTF	TGTGCCAGCAGTGCTTCACAGGGGGCTGGGGCCAACGTCCTGACTTTC	TRBV6-1	TRBD1	TRBJ2-6	few
CASSLVTQSNQPQHF	TGTGCCAGCAGCTTAGTCACCCAAAGCAATCAGCCCCAGCATTTT	TRBV7-2	-	TRBJ1-5	many
CASSLIGPRGGELFF	TGTGCCAGCAGCTTAATCGGTCCCCGAGGGGGGGAGCTGTTTTTT	TRBV7-3	-	TRBJ2-2	many
CAWTRGPPEAFF	TGTGCCTGGACCAGGGGGCCCCCCGAAGCTTTCTTT	TRBV30	TRBD1	TRBJ1-1	few
CASSQYLELAPYEQYF	TGTGCCAGCAGCCAATACCTTGAGCTAGCTCCCTACGAGCAGTACTTC	TRBV14	-	TRBJ2-7	-
CATSRAADGISGNTIYF	TGTGCCACCAGCAGAGCCGCGGACGGAATCTCTGGAAACACCATATATTTT	TRBV15	-	TRBJ1-3	many
CASMGGFGYTF	TGTGCCAGCATGGGGGGTTTTGGCTACACCTTC	TRBV2	-	TRBJ1-2	-
CATSREWTGGSRTEAFF	TGTGCCACCAGCAGAGAATGGACAGGGGGCTCAAGAACTGAAGCTTTCTTT	TRBV15	TRBD1	TRBJ1-1	-
CASSLGNDREKRAFF	TGTGCCAGCAGTTTAGGAAACGACAGGGAAAAAAGAGCTTTCTTT	TRBV12-3/TRBV12-4	TRBD1	TRBJ1-1	-